The rows below give T cell receptor beta chains drawn from one sample of a study of OX40 agonist ivuxolimab in advanced cancers. Libraries were prepared by immunoSEQ multiplex PCR; TCRdb keeps only in-frame clonotypes and omits some of them. The profile shows roughly 20,000 clones, more than 75% of them singletons. Sequenced here: CD4+ or CD8+ T cells sorted from blood, sampled in a trial of the OX40 agonist ivuxolimab. Every receptor here comes from an adult with an advanced solid tumor such as melanoma, head and neck, liver or kidney cancer. CDR3s include the opening cysteine and the closing phenylalanine or tryptophan. D genes are given only for firm matches. A row's size may be missing; if present it is once, few, many or a size class.

D gene | CDR3 length | J gene | V gene | clone size | CDR3 DNA | CDR3 protein
NA | 13 | TRBJ1-5 | TRBV5-1 | NA | TGCGCCAGCAGCTTGGACAGCAATCAGCCCCAGCATTTT | CASSLDSNQPQHF
TRBD1 | 16 | TRBJ2-7 | TRBV4-1 | NA | TGCGCCAGCAGCCAGGGTGACAGGGAAGGCCACTACGAGCAGTACTTC | CASSQGDREGHYEQYF
NA | 15 | TRBJ2-3 | TRBV9 | few | TGTGCCAGCAGCGTTTTCCCCCTGTGGGGGAATACGCAGTATTTT | CASSVFPLWGNTQYF
TRBD1 | 15 | TRBJ2-7 | TRBV4-1 | NA | TGCGCCAGCAACGCACCGGGACAGGGGGCCTACGAGCAGTACTTC | CASNAPGQGAYEQYF
NA | 16 | TRBJ1-1 | TRBV10-3 | NA | TGTGCCATCAGGGGGACCGAAGTCGGCCTGAACACTGAAGCTTTCTTT | CAIRGTEVGLNTEAFF
NA | 13 | TRBJ2-3 | TRBV27 | NA | TGTGCCAGCAGTTTCTTAATCACAGATACGCAGTATTTT | CASSFLITDTQYF
TRBD2 | 16 | TRBJ2-5 | TRBV5-1 | NA | TGCGCCAGCAGCTTGGAAGCGCTAGCGGGGCAAGAGACCCAGTACTTC | CASSLEALAGQETQYF
NA | 13 | TRBJ1-1 | TRBV4-2 | NA | TGTGCCAGCAGCCATGTACCGGGGAACGAAGCTTTCTTT | CASSHVPGNEAFF
NA | 12 | TRBJ1-2 | TRBV21-1 | NA | TGTGCCAGCAGCCGGGCGCAGTATGGCTACACCTTC | CASSRAQYGYTF
NA | 13 | TRBJ2-2 | TRBV2 | NA | TGTGCCAGCAGTGGTGACCTCACCGGGGAGCTGTTTTTT | CASSGDLTGELFF
NA | 13 | TRBJ1-1 | TRBV5-4 | NA | TGTGCCAGCAGTAGACACCCGGATAGTGAAGCTTTCTTT | CASSRHPDSEAFF
NA | 15 | TRBJ2-6 | TRBV6-5 | NA | TGTGCCAGCAGCCCAGGTCCGCCCTGGGCCAACGTCCTGACTTTC | CASSPGPPWANVLTF
TRBD2 | 17 | TRBJ2-3 | TRBV5-4 | NA | TGTGCCAGCAGCCTGATGACTAGCGGGGGATTCACAGATACGCAGTATTTT | CASSLMTSGGFTDTQYF
TRBD1 | 15 | TRBJ1-2 | TRBV9 | NA | TGTGCCAGCACCGAAGGGGACAGTTCTAACTATGGCTACACCTTC | CASTEGDSSNYGYTF
NA | 12 | TRBJ1-1 | TRBV4-1 | NA | TGCGCCAGCAGCCTGGGTTACACTGAAGCTTTCTTT | CASSLGYTEAFF
TRBD1 | 13 | TRBJ2-4 | TRBV7-8 | NA | TGTGCCAGCAGCCCTGGACAGGGCCGGTTTCTGTACTTC | CASSPGQGRFLYF
NA | 13 | TRBJ2-7 | TRBV9 | NA | TGTGCCAGCAGCGTAGATGGTTTTGGCGAGCAGTACTTC | CASSVDGFGEQYF
NA | 18 | TRBJ2-7 | TRBV7-2 | NA | TGTGCCAGCAGCTTAGCCTCGGGTACGACTAGGGTATTCTACGAGCAGTACTTC | CASSLASGTTRVFYEQYF
NA | 15 | TRBJ2-7 | TRBV7-9 | few | TGTGCCAGCAGCATTCAAACACACGCACCCTACGAGCAGTACTTC | CASSIQTHAPYEQYF
NA | 16 | TRBJ2-7 | TRBV4-1 | NA | TGCGCCAGCAGCACAACGGACGGGCGATTTGACGGCGAGCAGTACTTC | CASSTTDGRFDGEQYF
NA | 19 | TRBJ2-2 | TRBV6-1 | NA | TGTGCCAGCAGTGACCCTATCCCAACTATAGGGACAATCACCGGGGAGCTGTTTTTT | CASSDPIPTIGTITGELFF
NA | 13 | TRBJ1-2 | TRBV11-2 | NA | TGTGCCAGCAGCTTAGGAACAGGAGACGGCTACACCTTC | CASSLGTGDGYTF
NA | 18 | TRBJ2-2 | TRBV7-8 | NA | TGTGCCAGCAGCTCCTACCTCGGAGGTGGCGGGGACACCGGGGAGCTGTTTTTT | CASSSYLGGGGDTGELFF
TRBD1 | 15 | TRBJ2-1 | TRBV30 | NA | TGTGCCTGTAAGGGGGCGGATAGTTCCTACAATGAGCAGTTCTTC | CACKGADSSYNEQFF
TRBD2 | 14 | TRBJ2-7 | TRBV7-2 | NA | TGTGCCAGCAGTACTAGCGGGGCTACGTACGAGCAGTACTTC | CASSTSGATYEQYF
TRBD2 | 17 | TRBJ2-5 | TRBV28 | NA | TGTGCCAGCAGAAGCCCGACTAGCGGGGGGGCCTCGGAGACCCAGTACTTC | CASRSPTSGGASETQYF
NA | 16 | TRBJ1-6 | TRBV27 | NA | TGTGCCAGCAGTCCGGCCTTCGGGCGGGATAATTCACCCCTCCACTTT | CASSPAFGRDNSPLHF
TRBD2 | 13 | TRBJ2-3 | TRBV27 | NA | TGTGCCAGCAAGATGGGGGGGACTCATACGCAGTATTTT | CASKMGGTHTQYF
TRBD1 | 15 | TRBJ2-7 | TRBV6-1 | few | TGTGCCAGCAGTGAAGCCCGGGACAGGCGCTACGAGCAGTACTTC | CASSEARDRRYEQYF
NA | 10 | TRBJ2-7 | TRBV18 | medium-sized | TGTGCCAGCTCACCAGACGAGCAGTACTTC | CASSPDEQYF
TRBD2 | 16 | TRBJ2-3 | TRBV9 | NA | TGTGCCAGCAGCGTGAGAGGACTAGTGGGCGCAGATACGCAGTATTTT | CASSVRGLVGADTQYF
TRBD1 | 15 | TRBJ2-7 | TRBV28 | once | TGTGCCAGCAGGGGGGACAGGGCGGCGTCCTACGAGCAGTACTTC | CASRGDRAASYEQYF
TRBD2 | 14 | TRBJ2-7 | TRBV27 | NA | TGTGCCAGCAGTGTGCTAGCGGGGGACTACGAGCAGTACTTC | CASSVLAGDYEQYF
TRBD2 | 18 | TRBJ2-5 | TRBV10-3 | NA | TGTGCCATCAGTGAGTCGACGGGACTAGCGAGTTGGGTAAGGACCCAGTACTTC | CAISESTGLASWVRTQYF
NA | 14 | TRBJ1-1 | TRBV29-1 | NA | TGCAGCGTTGAACGCTACAGGACGAACACTGAAGCTTTCTTT | CSVERYRTNTEAFF
NA | 15 | TRBJ1-1 | TRBV9 | NA | TGTGCCAGCAGCGCAAAGAGGGAGCGGTACACTGAAGCTTTCTTT | CASSAKRERYTEAFF
NA | 14 | TRBJ1-1 | TRBV5-1 | few | TGCGCCAGCAGCCCCCCGGGGGGTGCGACTGAAGCTTTCTTT | CASSPPGGATEAFF
NA | 16 | TRBJ1-3 | TRBV7-6 | once | TGTGCCAGCAGCTTAGAGGGCCGGGTAGATGGAAACACCATATATTTT | CASSLEGRVDGNTIYF